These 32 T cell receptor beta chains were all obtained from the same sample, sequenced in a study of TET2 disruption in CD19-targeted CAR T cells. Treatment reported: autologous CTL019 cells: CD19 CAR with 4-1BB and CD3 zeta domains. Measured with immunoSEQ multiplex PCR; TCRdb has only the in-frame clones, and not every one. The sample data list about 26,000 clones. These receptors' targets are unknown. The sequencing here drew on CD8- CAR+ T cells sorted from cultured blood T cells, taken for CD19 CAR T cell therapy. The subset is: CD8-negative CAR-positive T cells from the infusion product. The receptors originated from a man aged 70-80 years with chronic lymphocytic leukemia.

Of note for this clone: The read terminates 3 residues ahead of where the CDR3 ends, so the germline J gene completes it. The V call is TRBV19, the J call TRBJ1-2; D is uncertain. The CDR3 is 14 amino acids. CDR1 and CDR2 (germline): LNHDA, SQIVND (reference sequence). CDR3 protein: CASSIDPGNSDYTF. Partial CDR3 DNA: TGTGCCAGTAGTATAGATCCGGGGAACTCGGAC.

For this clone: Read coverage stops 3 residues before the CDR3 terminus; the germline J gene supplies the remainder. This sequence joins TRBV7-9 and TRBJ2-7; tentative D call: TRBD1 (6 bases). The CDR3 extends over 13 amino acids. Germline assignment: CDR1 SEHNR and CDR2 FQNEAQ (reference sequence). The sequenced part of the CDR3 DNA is TGTTCCTGCAGCCCTTGGACAGCCTACGAG. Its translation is CSCSPWTAYE. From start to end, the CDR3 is CSCSPWTAYEQYF. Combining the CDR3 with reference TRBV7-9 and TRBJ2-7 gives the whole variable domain DTGVSQNPRHKITKRGQNVTFRCDPISEHNRLYWYRQTLGQGPEFLTYFQNEAQLEKSRLLSDRFSAERPKGSFSTLEIQRTEQGDSAMYLCSCSPWTAYEQYFGPGTRLTVT.

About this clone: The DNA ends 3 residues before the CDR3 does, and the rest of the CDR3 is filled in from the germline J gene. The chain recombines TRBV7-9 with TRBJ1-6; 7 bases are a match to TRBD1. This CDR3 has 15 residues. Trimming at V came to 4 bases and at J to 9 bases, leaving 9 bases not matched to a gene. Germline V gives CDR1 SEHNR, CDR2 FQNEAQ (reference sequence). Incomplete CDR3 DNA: TGTGCCAGCAGCTCAGCAGGGACAGTGGTTTCACCC. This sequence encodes CASSSAGTVVSP. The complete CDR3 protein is CASSSAGTVVSPLHF.

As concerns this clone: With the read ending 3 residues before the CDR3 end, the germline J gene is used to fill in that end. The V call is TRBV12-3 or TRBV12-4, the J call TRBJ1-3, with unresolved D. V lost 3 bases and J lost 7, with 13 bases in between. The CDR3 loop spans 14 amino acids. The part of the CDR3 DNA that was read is TGTGCCAGCAGTTTTTCGCAGGTCGAGAACACC. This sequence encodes CASSFSQVENT. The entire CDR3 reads CASSFSQVENTIYF.

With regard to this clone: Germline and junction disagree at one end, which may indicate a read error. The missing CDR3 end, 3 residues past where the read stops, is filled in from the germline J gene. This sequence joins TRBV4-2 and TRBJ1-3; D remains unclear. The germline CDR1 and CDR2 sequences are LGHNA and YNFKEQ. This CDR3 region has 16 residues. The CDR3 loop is CASSQDVTYAGNTIYF. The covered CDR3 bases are TGCGCCAGCAGCCAAGATGTCACTTACGCTGGAAACACC.

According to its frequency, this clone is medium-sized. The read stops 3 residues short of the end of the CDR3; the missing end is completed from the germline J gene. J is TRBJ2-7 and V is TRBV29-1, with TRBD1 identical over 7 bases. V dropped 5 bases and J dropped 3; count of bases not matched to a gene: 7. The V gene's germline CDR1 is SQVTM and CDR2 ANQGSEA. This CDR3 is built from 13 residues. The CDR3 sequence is CSVYRQGSYEQYF. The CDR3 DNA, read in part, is TGCAGCGTTTACCGACAGGGAAGCTACGAG.

The CDR3 region is CASSPTGVSTDTQYF. CDR3 DNA, as far as it was read: TGTGCCAGCAGCCCAACAGGGGTTAGTACAGATACG. V and J are TRBV27 and TRBJ2-3, with TRBD1 matching 7 bases. The read terminates 3 residues ahead of where the CDR3 ends, so the germline J gene completes it. From germline, CDR1 is MNHEY and CDR2 SMNVEV (reference sequence). The V and J ends lost 6 bases and 3 bases, in that order; junction bases with no gene match: 9. The CDR3 totals 15 residues.

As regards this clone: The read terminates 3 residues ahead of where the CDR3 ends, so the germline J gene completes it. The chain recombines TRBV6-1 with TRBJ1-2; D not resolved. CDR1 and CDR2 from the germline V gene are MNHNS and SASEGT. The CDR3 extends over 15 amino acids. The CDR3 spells CASSVMALSTDTYTF. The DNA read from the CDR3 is TGTGCCAGCAGTGTTATGGCCCTCAGCACAGATACC.

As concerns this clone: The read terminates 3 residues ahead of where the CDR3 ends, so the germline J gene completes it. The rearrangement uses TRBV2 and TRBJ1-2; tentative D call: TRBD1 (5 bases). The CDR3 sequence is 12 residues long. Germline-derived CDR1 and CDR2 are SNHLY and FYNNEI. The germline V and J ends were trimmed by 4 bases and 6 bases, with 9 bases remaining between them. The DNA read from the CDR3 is TGTGCCAGCAGTGCAGGGAACGATGGC. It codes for CASSAGNDG. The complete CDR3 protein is CASSAGNDGYTF.

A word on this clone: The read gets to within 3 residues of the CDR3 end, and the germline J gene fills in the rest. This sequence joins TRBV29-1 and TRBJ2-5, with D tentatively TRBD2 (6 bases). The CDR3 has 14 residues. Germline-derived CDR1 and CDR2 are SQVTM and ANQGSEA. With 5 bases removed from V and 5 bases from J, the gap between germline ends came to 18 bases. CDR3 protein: CSVYGPPAGETQYF. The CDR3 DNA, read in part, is TGCAGCGTTTACGGGCCGCCAGCGGGTGAGACC. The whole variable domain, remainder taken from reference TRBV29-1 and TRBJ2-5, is SAVISQKPSRDICQRGTSLTIQCQVDSQVTMMFWYRQQPGQSLTLIATANQGSEATYESGFVIDKFPISRPNLTFSTLTVSNMSPEDSSIYLCSVYGPPAGETQYFGPGTRLLVL.

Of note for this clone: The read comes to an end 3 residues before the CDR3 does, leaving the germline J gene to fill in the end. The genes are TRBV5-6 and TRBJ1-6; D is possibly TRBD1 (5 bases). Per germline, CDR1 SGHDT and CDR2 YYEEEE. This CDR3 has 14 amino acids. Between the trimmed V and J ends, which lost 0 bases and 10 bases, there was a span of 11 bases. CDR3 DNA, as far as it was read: TGTGCCAGCAGCTTGGTCGTCAGGGAATCACCC. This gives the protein CASSLVVRESP. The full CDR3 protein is CASSLVVRESPLHF.

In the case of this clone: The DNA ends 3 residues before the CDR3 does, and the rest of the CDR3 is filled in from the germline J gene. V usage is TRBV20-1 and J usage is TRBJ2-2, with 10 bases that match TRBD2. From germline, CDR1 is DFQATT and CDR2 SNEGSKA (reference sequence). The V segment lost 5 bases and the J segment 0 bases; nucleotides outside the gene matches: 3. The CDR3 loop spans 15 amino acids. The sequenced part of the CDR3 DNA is TGCAGTGCTCCTCTAGCGGGGGCGAACACCGGGGAG. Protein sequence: CSAPLAGANTGE. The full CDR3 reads CSAPLAGANTGELFF.

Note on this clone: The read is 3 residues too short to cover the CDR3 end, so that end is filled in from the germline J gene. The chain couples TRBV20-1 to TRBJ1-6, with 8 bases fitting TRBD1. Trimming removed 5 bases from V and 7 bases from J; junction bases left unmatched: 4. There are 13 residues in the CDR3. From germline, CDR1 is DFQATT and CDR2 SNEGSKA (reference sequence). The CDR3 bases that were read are TGCAGTGCTCTCGGACAGGGAAATTCACCC. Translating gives CSALGQGNSP. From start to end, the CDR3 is CSALGQGNSPLHF.

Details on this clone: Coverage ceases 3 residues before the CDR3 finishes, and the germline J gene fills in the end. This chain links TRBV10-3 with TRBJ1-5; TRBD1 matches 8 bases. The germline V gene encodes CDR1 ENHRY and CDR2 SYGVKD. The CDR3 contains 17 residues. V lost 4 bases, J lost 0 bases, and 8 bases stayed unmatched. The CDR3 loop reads CAISAGTGFNSNQPQHF. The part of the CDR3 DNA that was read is TGTGCCATCAGTGCGGGGACAGGATTCAATAGCAATCAGCCC.

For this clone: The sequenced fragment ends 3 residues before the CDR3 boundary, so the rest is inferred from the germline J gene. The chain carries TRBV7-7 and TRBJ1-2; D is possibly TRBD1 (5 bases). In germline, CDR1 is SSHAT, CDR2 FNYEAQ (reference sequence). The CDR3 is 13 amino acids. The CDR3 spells CASRPVGAKGYTF. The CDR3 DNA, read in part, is TGTGCCAGCAGGCCGGTAGGGGCAAAGGGC.

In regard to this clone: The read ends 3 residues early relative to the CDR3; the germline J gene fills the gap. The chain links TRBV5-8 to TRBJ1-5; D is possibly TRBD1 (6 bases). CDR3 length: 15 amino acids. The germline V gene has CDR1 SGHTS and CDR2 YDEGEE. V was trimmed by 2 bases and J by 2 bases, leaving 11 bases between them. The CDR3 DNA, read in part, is TGTGCCAGCAGCTTCAGGGGCACGGGCAATCAGCCC. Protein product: CASSFRGTGNQP. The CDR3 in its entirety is CASSFRGTGNQPQHF.

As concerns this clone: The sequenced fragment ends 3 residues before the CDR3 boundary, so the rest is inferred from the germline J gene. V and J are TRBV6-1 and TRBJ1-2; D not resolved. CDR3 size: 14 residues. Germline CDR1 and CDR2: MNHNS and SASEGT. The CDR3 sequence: CASSAAGSYNDYTF. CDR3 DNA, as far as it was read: TGTGCCAGCAGTGCGGCAGGTTCCTACAATGAC.

The sequenced part of the CDR3 DNA is TGTGCCAGCAGTCCTACTTACTTCATGGGGGGTCCTAATGAAAAA. This gives the protein CASSPTYFMGGPNEK. The CDR3 reads in full as CASSPTYFMGGPNEKLFF. This rearrangement joins TRBV27 to TRBJ1-4; D perhaps matches TRBD1 (5 bases). Read coverage stops 3 residues before the CDR3 terminus; the germline J gene supplies the remainder. Germline V CDR1 and CDR2: MNHEY, SMNVEV (reference sequence). The CDR3 is made up of 18 amino acids. Deletions cut 5 bases from V and 3 bases from J, with 22 bases between.

CDR3 DNA, as far as it was read: TGTGCCAGCAGCCCCGGAGGGGACTACGAC. Its protein product is CASSPGGDYD. The CDR3, in full, reads CASSPGGDYDYTF. The rearrangement links TRBV7-8 to TRBJ1-2, with D tentatively TRBD1 (5 bases). The read halts 3 residues ahead of the CDR3 end, with the missing end drawn from the germline J gene. This CDR3 is 13 amino acids long. CDR1 is SGHVS and CDR2 is FQNEAQ in the germline V gene.

CDR3 residues: CASSFTRGAYEQYF. The sequenced part of the CDR3 DNA is TGTGCCAGCAGCTTTACTCGGGGGGCCTACGAG. This chain links TRBV7-2 with TRBJ2-7; TRBD2 agrees at 7 bases. From the germline J gene comes the end of the CDR3, since the read stops 3 residues before it. Germline assignment: CDR1 SGHTA and CDR2 FQGNSA. Losses at the gene ends were 3 bases for V and 2 bases for J; bases not matched to a gene: 4. The CDR3 consists of 14 residues.

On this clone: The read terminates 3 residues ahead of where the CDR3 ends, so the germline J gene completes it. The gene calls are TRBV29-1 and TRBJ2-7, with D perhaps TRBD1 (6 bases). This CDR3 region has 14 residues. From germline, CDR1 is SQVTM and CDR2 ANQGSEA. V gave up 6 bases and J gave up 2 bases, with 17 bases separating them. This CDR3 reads CSVRTDSTTYEQYF. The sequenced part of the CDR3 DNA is TGCAGCGTAAGGACAGACTCAACCACCTACGAG.

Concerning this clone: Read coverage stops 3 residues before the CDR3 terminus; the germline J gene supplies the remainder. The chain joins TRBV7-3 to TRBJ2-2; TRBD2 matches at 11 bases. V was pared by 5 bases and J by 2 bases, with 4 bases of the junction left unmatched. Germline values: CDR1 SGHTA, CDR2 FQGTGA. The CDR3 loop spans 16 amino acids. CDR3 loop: CASSPGLAGNTGELFF. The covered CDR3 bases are TGTGCCAGCAGCCCCGGACTAGCGGGCAACACCGGGGAG.

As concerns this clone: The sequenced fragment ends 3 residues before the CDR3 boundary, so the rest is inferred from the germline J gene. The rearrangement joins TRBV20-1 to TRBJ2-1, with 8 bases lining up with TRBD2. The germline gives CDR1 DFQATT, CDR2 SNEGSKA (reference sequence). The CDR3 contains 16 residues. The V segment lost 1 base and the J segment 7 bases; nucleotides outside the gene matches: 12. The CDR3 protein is CSARGRTSRGMNEQFF. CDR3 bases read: TGCAGTGCTAGAGGGAGGACTAGCAGAGGTATGAATGAG.

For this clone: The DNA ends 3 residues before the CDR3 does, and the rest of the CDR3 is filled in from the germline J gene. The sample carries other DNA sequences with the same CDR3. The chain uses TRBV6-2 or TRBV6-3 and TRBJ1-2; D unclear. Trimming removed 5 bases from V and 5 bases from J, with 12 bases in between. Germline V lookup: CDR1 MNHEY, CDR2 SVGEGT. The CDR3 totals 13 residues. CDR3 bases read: TGTGCCAGCAGTACGGAGACACCGTATGGC. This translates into CASSTETPYG. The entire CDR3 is CASSTETPYGYTF.

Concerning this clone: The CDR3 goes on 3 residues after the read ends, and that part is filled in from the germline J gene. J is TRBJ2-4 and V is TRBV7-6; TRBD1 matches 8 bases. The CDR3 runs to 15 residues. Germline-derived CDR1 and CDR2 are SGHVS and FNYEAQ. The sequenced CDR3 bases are TGTGCCAGCAGCTTCGAGGCTGGGCAGGGGGCTGGT. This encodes CASSFEAGQGAG. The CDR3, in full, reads CASSFEAGQGAGQYF.

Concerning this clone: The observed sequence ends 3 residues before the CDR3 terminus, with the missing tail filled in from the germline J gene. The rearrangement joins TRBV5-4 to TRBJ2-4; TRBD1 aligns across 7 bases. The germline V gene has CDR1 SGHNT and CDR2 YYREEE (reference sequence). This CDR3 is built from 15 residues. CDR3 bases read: TGTGCCAGCGGCAGGACAGGAGAATACCAAGAGACT. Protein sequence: CASGRTGEYQET. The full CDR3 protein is CASGRTGEYQETQYF.

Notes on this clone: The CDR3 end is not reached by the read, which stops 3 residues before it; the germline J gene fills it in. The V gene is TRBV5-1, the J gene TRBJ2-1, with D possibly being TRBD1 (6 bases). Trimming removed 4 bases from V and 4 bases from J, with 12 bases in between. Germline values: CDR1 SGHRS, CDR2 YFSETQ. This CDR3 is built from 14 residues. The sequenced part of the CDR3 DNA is TGCGCCAGCAGCATCGGACAGATGTACAATGAG. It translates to CASSIGQMYNE. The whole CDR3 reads CASSIGQMYNEQFF. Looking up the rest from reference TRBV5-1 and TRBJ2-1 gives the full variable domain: KAGVTQTPRYLIKTRGQQVTLSCSPISGHRSVSWYQQTPGQGLQFLFEYFSETQRNKGNFPGRFSGRQFSNSRSEMNVSTLELGDSALYLCASSIGQMYNEQFFGPGTRLTVL.

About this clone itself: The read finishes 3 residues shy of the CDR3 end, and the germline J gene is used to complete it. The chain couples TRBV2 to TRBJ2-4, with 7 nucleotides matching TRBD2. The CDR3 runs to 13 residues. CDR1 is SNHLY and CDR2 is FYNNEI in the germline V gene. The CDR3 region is CANSGTTQETQYF. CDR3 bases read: TGTGCCAACTCGGGGACTACTCAAGAGACT.

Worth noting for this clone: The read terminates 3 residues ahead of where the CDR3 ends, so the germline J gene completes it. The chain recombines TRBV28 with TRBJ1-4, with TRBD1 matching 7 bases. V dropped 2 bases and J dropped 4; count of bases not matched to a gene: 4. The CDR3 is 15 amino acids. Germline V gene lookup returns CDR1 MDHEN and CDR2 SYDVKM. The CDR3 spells CASSLAQGGNEKLFF. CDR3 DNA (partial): TGTGCCAGCAGTTTAGCCCAGGGGGGTAATGAAAAA. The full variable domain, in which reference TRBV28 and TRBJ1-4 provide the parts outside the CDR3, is DVKVTQSSRYLVKRTGEKVFLECVQDMDHENMFWYRQDPGLGLRLIYFSYDVKMKEKGDIPEGYSVSREKKERFSLILESASTNQTSMYLCASSLAQGGNEKLFFGSGTQLSVL.

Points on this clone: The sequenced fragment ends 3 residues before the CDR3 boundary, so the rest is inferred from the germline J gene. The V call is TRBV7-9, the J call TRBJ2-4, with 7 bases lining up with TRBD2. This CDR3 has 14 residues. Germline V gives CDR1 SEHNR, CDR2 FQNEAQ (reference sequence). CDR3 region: CASTRGGREETQYF. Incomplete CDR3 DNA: TGTGCCAGCACCCGGGGAGGGAGGGAAGAGACT.

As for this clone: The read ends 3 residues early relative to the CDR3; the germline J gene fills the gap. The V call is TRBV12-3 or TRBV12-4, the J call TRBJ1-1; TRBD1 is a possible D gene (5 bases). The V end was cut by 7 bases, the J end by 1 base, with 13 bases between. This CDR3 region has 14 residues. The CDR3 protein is CASTLGRANTEAFF. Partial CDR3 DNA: TGTGCCAGCACCCTGGGCAGGGCGAACACTGAA.

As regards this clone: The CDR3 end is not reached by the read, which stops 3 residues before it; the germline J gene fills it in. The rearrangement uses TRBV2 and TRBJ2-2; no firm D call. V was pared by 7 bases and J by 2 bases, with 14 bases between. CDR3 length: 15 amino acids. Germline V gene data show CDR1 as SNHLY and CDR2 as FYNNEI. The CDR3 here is CASTLGRLNTGELFF. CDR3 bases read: TGTGCCAGCACCTTGGGCCGGCTAAACACCGGGGAG.